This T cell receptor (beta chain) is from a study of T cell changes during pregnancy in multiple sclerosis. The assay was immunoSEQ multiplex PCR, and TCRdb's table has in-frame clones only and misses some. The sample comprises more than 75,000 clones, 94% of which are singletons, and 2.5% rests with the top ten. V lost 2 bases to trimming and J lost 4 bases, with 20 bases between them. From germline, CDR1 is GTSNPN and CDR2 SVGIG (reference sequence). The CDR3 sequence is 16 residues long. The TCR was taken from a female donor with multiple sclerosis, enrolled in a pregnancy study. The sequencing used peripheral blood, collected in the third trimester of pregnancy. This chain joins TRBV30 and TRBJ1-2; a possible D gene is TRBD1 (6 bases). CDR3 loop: CAWSNPTQGVGYGYTF. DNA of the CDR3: TGTGCCTGGAGTAATCCAACACAGGGAGTCGGCTATGGCTACACCTTC.